This entry concerns a single T cell receptor (beta chain). Antigen: not known. The PCR ran on 60 Vbeta and 13 Jbeta primers. Profiled with immunoSEQ multiplex PCR; TCRdb holds only in-frame clones, not every one. This table has roughly 170,000 clones, approximately 80% appearing once. The CDR3 is 13 residues long. Between the trimmed V and J ends, which lost 1 base and 4 bases, there was a span of 5 bases. Germline assignment: CDR1 SGHNT and CDR2 YENEEA. The data were taken from a study of cytomegalovirus exposure and HLA in healthy donors. Study-wide results and caveats: The study assumed roughly uniform donor sequencing depth for presence/absence analyses.

The specimen sequenced was PBMCs. The clonotype originates from a woman in her thirties in good health and CMV-seronegative. The chain recombines TRBV11-3 with TRBJ2-1; D is unclear. In DNA form, the CDR3 reads TGTGCCAGCAGCTTAGGAGAATACAATGAGCAGTTCTTC. This gives the protein CASSLGEYNEQFF.